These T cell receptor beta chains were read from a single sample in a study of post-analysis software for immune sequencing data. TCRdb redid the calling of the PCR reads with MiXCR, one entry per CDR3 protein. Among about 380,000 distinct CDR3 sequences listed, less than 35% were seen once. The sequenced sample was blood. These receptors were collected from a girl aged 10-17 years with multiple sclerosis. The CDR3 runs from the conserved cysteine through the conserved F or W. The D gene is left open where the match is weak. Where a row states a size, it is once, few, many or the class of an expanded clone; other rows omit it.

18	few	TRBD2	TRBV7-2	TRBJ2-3	CASSSRGLAGGSTDTQYF	TGTGCCAGCAGTTCAAGGGGGTTAGCGGGGGGGAGCACAGATACGCAGTATTTT
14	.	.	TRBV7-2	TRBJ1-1	CASTKGGVNTEAFF	TGTGCCAGCACAAAAGGGGGAGTGAACACTGAAGCTTTCTTT
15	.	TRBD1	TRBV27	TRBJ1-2	CASSFTGTGMGGYTF	TGTGCCAGCAGTTTTACCGGGACAGGGATGGGTGGCTACACCTTC
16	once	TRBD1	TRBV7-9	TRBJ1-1	CASSLILRQGNTEAFF	TGTGCCAGCAGCTTAATCTTACGACAGGGGAACACTGAAGCTTTCTTT
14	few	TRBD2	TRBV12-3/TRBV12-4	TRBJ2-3	CASSPGLETDTQYF	TGTGCCAGCAGTCCAGGACTAGAAACAGATACGCAGTATTTT
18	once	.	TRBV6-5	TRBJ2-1	CASSYSWKGHGGYNEQFF	TGTGCCAGCAGTTACTCGTGGAAAGGGCATGGCGGGTACAATGAGCAGTTCTTC
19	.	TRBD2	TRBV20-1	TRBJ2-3	CSAPKGRGLAGGHADTQYF	TGCAGTGCTCCCAAGGGCAGGGGACTAGCGGGGGGGCACGCAGATACGCAGTATTTT
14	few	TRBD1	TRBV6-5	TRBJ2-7	CASSQRDRDYEQYF	TGTGCCAGCAGTCAGAGGGACAGGGACTACGAGCAGTACTTC
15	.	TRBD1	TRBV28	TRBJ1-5	CASSPQGVVNQPQHF	TGTGCCAGCAGTCCTCAGGGGGTTGTCAATCAGCCCCAGCATTTT
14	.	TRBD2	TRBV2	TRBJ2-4	CASSAASGGEPQYF	TGTGCCAGCAGTGCGGCTAGCGGGGGCGAGCCTCAGTACTTC
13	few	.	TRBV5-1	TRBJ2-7	CASSSQDSHEQYF	TGCGCCAGCAGCTCACAAGACAGCCACGAGCAGTACTTC
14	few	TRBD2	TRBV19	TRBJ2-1	CASSGGGPHNEQFF	TGTGCCAGTAGTGGCGGGGGGCCTCACAATGAGCAGTTCTTC
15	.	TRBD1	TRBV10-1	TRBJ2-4	CASSESRGPENIQYF	TGCGCCAGCAGTGAGTCTAGGGGGCCGGAAAACATTCAGTACTTC
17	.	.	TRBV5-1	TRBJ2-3	CASSFQQDWYPPDTQYF	TGCGCCAGCAGCTTTCAACAAGACTGGTATCCCCCAGATACGCAGTATTTT
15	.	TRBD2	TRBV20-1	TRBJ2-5	CSAPPRTSGGETQYF	TGCAGTGCCCCGCCCCGGACTAGCGGGGGAGAGACCCAGTACTTC
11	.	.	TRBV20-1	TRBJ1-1	CSAPGWDEAFF	TGCAGTGCTCCCGGGTGGGATGAAGCTTTCTTT
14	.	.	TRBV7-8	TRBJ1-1	CASSFSGGNTEAFF	TGTGCCAGCAGCTTTTCCGGGGGGAACACTGAAGCTTTCTTT
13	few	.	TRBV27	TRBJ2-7	CASSLSNHYEQYF	TGTGCCAGCAGTTTATCTAACCACTACGAGCAGTACTTC
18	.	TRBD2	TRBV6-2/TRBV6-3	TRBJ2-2	CASSYPDKGLTDTGELFF	TGTGCCAGCAGTTACCCGGATAAGGGACTAACCGACACCGGGGAGCTGTTTTTT
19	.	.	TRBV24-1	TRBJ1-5	CATLLLFWTDRYSNQPQHF	TGTGCCACCCTGTTACTATTCTGGACAGACCGATATAGCAATCAGCCCCAGCATTTT
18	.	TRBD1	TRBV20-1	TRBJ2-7	CSARVERGGISEPYEQYF	TGCAGTGCTAGAGTTGAGAGAGGGGGCATCTCTGAGCCCTACGAGCAGTACTTC
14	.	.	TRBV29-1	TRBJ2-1	CSVGRANSYNEQFF	TGCAGCGTTGGTCGAGCCAACTCCTACAATGAGCAGTTCTTC
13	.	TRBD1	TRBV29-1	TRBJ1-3	CSVEARGGNTIYF	TGCAGCGTTGAAGCCAGGGGGGGAAACACCATATATTTT
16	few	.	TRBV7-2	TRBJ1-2	CASSPDPGTNLNGYTF	TGTGCCAGCAGCCCCGACCCCGGGACCAACCTCAATGGCTACACCTTC
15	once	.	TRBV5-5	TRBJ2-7	CASSMGRISSYEQYF	TGTGCCAGCAGCATGGGACGGATAAGCTCCTACGAGCAGTACTTC
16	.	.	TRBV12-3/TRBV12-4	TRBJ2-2	CASSFSRGPNTGELFF	TGTGCCAGCAGTTTTAGTCGGGGCCCCAACACCGGGGAGCTGTTTTTT
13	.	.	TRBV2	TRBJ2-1	CASRRTAGNEQFF	TGTGCCAGCAGACGGACGGCGGGGAATGAGCAGTTCTTC
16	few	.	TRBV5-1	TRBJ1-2	CASSLGAGEANYGYTF	TGCGCCAGCAGCTTGGGCGCAGGGGAAGCGAACTATGGCTACACCTTC
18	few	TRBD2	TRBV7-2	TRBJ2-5	CASSLLAFERGAWETQYF	TGTGCCAGCAGCTTATTGGCGTTTGAGCGGGGGGCCTGGGAGACCCAGTACTTC
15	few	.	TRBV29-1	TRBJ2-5	CSVEWVKDVQETQYF	TGCAGCGTTGAATGGGTAAAGGACGTACAAGAGACCCAGTACTTC
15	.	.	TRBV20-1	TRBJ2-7	CSARRGEMLTYEQYF	TGCAGTGCGAGGCGAGGGGAAATGTTAACTTACGAGCAGTACTTC
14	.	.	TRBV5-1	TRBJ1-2	CASSLEGGRSGYTF	TGCGCCAGCAGCTTGGAAGGAGGGAGGAGCGGCTACACCTTC
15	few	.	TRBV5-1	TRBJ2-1	CASSLAPADYNEQFF	TGCGCCAGCAGCTTGGCCCCAGCGGACTACAATGAGCAGTTCTTC
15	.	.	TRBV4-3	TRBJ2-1	CASSPRVRYYNEQFF	TGCGCCAGCAGCCCCCGCGTCAGATACTACAATGAGCAGTTCTTC
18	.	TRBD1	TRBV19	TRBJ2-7	CASTPGTGQGYISYEQYF	TGTGCCAGTACTCCCGGCACGGGACAGGGGTATATCTCCTACGAGCAGTACTTC
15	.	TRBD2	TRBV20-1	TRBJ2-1	CSARDPGGSYNEQFF	TGCAGTGCTAGAGACCCGGGGGGCTCCTACAATGAGCAGTTCTTC
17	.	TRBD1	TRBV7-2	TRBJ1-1	CASSPRTGGYMNTEAFF	TGTGCCAGCAGCCCGCGGACAGGGGGGTACATGAACACTGAAGCTTTCTTT
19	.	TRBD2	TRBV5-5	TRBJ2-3	CASNPSPGQAGGATDTQYF	TGTGCCAGCAACCCAAGCCCAGGCCAAGCGGGGGGCGCCACAGATACGCAGTATTTT
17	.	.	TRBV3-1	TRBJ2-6	CASSHWTGDSGANVLTF	TGTGCCAGCAGCCATTGGACGGGGGACTCTGGGGCCAACGTCCTGACTTTC
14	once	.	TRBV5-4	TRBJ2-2	CASSFLVNTGELFF	TGTGCCAGCAGCTTTCTAGTGAACACCGGGGAGCTGTTTTTT
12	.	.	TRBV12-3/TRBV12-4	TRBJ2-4	CASSFWENIQYF	TGTGCCAGCAGTTTTTGGGAAAACATTCAGTACTTC
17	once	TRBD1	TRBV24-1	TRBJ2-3	CATSDTGQGASTDTQYF	TGTGCCACCAGTGATACCGGACAGGGGGCGAGCACAGATACGCAGTATTTT
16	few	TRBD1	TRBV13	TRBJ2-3	CASSDRQGAHTDTQYF	TGTGCCAGCAGCGACAGACAGGGGGCGCACACAGATACGCAGTATTTT
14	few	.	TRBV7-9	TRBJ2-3	CASSAQLGTDTQYF	TGTGCCAGCAGCGCCCAGTTGGGCACAGATACGCAGTATTTT